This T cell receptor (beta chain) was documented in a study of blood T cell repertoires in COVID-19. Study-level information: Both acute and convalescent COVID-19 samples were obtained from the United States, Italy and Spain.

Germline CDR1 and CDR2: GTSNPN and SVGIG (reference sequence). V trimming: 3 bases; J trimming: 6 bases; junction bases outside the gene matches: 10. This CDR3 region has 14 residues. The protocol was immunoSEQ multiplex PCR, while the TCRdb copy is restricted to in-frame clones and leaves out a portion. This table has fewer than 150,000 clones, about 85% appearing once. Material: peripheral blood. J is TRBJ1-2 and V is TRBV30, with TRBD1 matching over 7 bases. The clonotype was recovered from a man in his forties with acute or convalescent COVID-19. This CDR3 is CAWRLEGARHGYTF. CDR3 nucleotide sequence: TGTGCCTGGAGATTGGAGGGGGCGCGTCATGGCTACACCTTC.